A selection of T cell receptor beta chains follows, all from one sample in a study of blood T cell repertoires in COVID-19. Libraries were prepared by immunoSEQ multiplex PCR; TCRdb keeps only in-frame clonotypes and omits some of them. Of some 100,000 clones listed, around 90% are singletons. The source material was peripheral blood. These receptors were obtained from a man aged 50 or older with acute or convalescent COVID-19. CDR3s leave out the opening cysteine and the closing phenylalanine or tryptophan. Fields, in order: V gene, clone size, CDR3 protein. Size values are once, few and many counts, or a class for expanded clones, and some rows have none.

>TRBV11-2|.
ASTESRGNTEAF
>TRBV7-9|.
ASSSQTSGISVNEQF
>TRBV9|.
ASSAGGGLTDTQY
>TRBV2|.
ASTEQVRPRFQGTNEKLF
>TRBV7-2|.
ASSSGLSNQPQH
>TRBV28|.
ASSLQVNQPQH
>TRBV11-2|.
ASSLGGSYQETQY
>TRBV7-9|.
ASSSTGFDEKLF
>TRBV7-2|.
ASSLVAGAGGYT
>TRBV7-6|.
ASSPWAGQAYEQY
>TRBV6-5|.
ASSYRTAQETQY
>TRBV19|.
ASSKGGQIYQPQH
>TRBV6-5|.
ASSPDRGSTGELF
>TRBV5-4|.
ASSIGQVNEKLF
>TRBV9|.
ASSAVGGTGAYEQY
>TRBV6-2/TRBV6-3|few
ASSYSGALSNQPQH
>TRBV27|.
ASSQIAADTQY
>TRBV18|.
ASSPDRLGSPLH
>TRBV7-2|.
ASSSSSGGANTQY
>TRBV7-8|.
ASSGDGTRIYEQY
>TRBV5-1|.
ASSLDTGNYEQY
>TRBV19|.
ASSISRTGAADTQY
>TRBV18|.
ASSPGTGGHEQY
>TRBV6-5|once
ASSSRTSGGKGEQY
>TRBV25-1|once
ASSESLGLGYEQY
>TRBV7-2|.
ASSLQRGGRETQY
>TRBV6-2/TRBV6-3|.
ASSYSTNSYEQY
>TRBV5-1|.
ASSSGTSGGATDTQY